The following is a TCR beta chain sequence with its context. Its specificity is unknown. At one end, the junction sequence differs from germline, possibly due to a read error. Treatment of the sample: around 19 received Ad26.COV2.S at low or high dose, single or two shots; about five received placebo; per-sample allocation not given. Collection of samples fell on day 63 after the first vaccine or placebo injection. The length of the CDR3 is 17 residues. The germline CDR1 and CDR2 sequences are LGHDT and YNNKEL (reference sequence). Profiled with immunoSEQ multiplex PCR; TCRdb holds only in-frame clones, not every one. The sample includes about half a million clones, 70% to 90% of them seen just once. This record comes from a study of Ad26.COV2.S vaccination and SARS-CoV-2 variants. Overall study findings and caveats: Researchers cautioned that TCR breadth and depth analyses may have underestimated total T cell responses.

The receptor's source is a person between 18 and 65 years old who received the Ad26.COV2.S COVID-19 vaccine or a placebo. The sample was peripheral blood, taken in a trial of Ad26.COV2.S vaccine versus placebo. This chain connects TRBV3-1 (or the pseudogene TRBV3-2) to TRBJ2-7, with 9 bases that match TRBD2. In DNA, the CDR3 is TGTGCCAGCAGCCAATGGGTTGGAGCGGGAGGCTCCTACGGGCAGTACTTC. It is translated as CASSQWVGAGGSYGQYF.